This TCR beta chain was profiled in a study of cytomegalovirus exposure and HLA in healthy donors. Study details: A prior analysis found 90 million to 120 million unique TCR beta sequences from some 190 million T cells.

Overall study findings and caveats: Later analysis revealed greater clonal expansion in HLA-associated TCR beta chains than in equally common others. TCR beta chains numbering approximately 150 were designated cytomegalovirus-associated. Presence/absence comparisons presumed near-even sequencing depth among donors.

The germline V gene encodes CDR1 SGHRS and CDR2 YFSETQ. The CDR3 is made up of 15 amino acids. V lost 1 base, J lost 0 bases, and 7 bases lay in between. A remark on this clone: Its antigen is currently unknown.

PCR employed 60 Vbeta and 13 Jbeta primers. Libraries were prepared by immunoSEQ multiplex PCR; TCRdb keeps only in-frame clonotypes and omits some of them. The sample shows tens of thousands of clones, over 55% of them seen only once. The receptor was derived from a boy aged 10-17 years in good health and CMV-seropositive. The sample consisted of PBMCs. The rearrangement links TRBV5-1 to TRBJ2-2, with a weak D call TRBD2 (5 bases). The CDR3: CASSLTSSNTGELFF. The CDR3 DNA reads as TGCGCCAGCAGCTTGACTAGTTCGAACACCGGGGAGCTGTTTTTT.